This TCR beta chain was recorded in a study of preoperative IRX-2 immunotherapy in early breast cancer. Sequencing used immunoSEQ multiplex PCR; TCRdb keeps in-frame clones, though not all of them. Here the sample spans roughly 99,000 clones, 86% being singletons. The treatment was: preoperative locoregional IRX-2 cytokine immunotherapy. Patients received preoperative, locoregional IRX-2 cytokine immunotherapy in a phase Ib study. V lost 8 bases and J lost 8; bases outside the gene matches: 16. Germline V gene sequence: CDR1 MNHGY, CDR2 SAAAGT. The CDR3 length is 15 residues. The source was tumor tissue, collected after IRX-2 immunotherapy. This sequence was found in a human donor with breast cancer. The chain couples TRBV6-8 to TRBJ1-2; the match to TRBD1 covers 8 bases. CDR3 sequence: CASLDRANGPGGYTF. The CDR3 DNA sequence: TGTGCCAGCCTGGACAGGGCGAATGGCCCAGGGGGCTACACCTTC.